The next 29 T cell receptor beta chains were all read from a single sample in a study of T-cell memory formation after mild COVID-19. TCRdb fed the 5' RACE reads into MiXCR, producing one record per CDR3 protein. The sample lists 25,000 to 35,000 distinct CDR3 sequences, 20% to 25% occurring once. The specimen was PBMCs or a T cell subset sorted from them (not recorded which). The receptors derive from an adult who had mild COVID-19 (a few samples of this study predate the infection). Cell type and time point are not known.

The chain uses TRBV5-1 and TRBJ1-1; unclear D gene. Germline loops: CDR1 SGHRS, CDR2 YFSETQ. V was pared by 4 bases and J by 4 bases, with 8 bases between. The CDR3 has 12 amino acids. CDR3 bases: TGCGCCAGCAGCCTGGATATCACTGAAGCTTTCTTT. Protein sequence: CASSLDITEAFF. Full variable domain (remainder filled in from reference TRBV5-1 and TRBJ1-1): KAGVTQTPRYLIKTRGQQVTLSCSPISGHRSVSWYQQTPGQGLQFLFEYFSETQRNKGNFPGRFSGRQFSNSRSEMNVSTLELGDSALYLCASSLDITEAFFGQGTRLTVV.

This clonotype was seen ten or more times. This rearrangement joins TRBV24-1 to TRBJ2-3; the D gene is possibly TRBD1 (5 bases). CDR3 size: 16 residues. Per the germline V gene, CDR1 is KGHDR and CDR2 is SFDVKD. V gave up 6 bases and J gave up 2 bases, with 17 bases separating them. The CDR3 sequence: CATSRGSNSLTDTQYF. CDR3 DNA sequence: TGTGCCACCAGTAGGGGCAGCAACAGCCTCACAGATACGCAGTATTTT.

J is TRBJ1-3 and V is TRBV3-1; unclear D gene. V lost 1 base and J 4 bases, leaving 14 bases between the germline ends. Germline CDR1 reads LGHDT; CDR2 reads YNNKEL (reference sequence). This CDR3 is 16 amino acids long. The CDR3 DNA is TGTGCCAGCAGCCAAGGACGCGAGGGAGCAGGAAACACCATATATTTT. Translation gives CASSQGREGAGNTIYF.

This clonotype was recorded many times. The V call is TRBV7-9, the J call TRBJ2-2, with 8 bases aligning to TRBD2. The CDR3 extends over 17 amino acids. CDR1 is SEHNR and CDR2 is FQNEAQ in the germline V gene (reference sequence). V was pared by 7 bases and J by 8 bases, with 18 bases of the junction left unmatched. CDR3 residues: CASTTIRAGARMGELFF. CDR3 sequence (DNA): TGTGCCAGCACCACCATTCGAGCGGGGGCCCGTATGGGGGAGCTGTTTTTT.

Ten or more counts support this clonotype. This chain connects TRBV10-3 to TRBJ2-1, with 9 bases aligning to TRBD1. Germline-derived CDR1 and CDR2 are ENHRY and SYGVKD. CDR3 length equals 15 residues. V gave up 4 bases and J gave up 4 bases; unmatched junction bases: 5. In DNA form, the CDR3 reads TGTGCCATCAGTGTGGGGACAGGGCCTTACAATGAGCAGTTCTTC. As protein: CAISVGTGPYNEQFF.

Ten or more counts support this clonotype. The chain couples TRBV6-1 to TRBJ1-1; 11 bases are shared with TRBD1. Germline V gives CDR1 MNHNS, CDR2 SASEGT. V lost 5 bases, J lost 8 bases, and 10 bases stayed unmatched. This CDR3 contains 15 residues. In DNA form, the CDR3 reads TGTGCCAGCAGTCCGAGGTCCGGGACAGGGGGAGAAGCTTTCTTT. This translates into CASSPRSGTGGEAFF.

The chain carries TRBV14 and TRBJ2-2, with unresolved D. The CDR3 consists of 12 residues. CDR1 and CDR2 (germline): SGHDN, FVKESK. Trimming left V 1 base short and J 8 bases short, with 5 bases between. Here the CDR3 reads CASSQAYGELFF. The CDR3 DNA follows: TGTGCCAGCAGCCAAGCTTATGGGGAGCTGTTTTTT.

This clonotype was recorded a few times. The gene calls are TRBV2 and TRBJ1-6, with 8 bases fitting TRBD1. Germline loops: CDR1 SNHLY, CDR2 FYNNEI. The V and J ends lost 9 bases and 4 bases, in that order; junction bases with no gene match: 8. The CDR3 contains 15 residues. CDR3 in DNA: TGTGCCAGTTTGGACAGGGCGTCGTATAATTCACCCCTCCACTTT. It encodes CASLDRASYNSPLHF.

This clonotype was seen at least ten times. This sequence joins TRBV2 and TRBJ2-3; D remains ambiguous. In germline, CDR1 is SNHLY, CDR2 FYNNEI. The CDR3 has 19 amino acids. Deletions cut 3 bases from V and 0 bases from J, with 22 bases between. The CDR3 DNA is TGTGCCAGCAGTGAGAGGCAACTTCACTTGACCTCTAGCACAGATACGCAGTATTTT. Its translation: CASSERQLHLTSSTDTQYF.

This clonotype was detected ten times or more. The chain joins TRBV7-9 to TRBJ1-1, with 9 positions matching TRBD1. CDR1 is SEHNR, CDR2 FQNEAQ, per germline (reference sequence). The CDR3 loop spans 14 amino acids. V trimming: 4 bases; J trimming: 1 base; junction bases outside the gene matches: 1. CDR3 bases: TGTGCCAGCAGCTCGGACAGGGGGAACACTGAAGCTTTCTTT. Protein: CASSSDRGNTEAFF.

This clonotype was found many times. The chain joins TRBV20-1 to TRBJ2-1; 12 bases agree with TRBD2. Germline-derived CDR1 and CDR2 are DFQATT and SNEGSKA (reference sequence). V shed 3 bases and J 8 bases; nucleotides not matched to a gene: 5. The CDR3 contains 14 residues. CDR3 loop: CSASPSGGAYEQFF. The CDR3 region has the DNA TGCAGTGCTAGTCCTAGCGGGGGGGCCTATGAGCAGTTCTTC.

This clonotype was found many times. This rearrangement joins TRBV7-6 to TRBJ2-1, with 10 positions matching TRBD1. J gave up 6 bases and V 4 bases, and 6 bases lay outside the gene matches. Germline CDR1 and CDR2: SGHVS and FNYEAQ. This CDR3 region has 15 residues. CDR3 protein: CASSSGTGVGNEQFF. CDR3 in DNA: TGTGCCAGCAGCTCTGGGACAGGGGTTGGCAATGAGCAGTTCTTC.

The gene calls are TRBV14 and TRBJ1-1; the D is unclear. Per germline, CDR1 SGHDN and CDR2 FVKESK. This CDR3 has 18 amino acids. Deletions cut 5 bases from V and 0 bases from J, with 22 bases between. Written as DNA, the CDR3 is TGTGCCAGCAGCGCAAAAGAGTGGACTTACGATTTGAACACTGAAGCTTTCTTT. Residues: CASSAKEWTYDLNTEAFF.

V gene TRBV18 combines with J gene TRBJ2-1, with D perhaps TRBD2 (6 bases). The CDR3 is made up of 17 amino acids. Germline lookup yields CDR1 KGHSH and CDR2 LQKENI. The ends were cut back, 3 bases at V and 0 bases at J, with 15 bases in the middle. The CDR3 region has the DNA TGTGCCAGCTCACCGGGACTGACCTCGAGCTCCTACAATGAGCAGTTCTTC. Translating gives CASSPGLTSSSYNEQFF. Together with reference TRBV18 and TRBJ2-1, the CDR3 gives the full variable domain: NAGVMQNPRHLVRRRGQEARLRCSPMKGHSHVYWYRQLPEEGLKFMVYLQKENIIDESGMPKERFSAEFPKEGPSILRIQQVVRGDSAAYFCASSPGLTSSSYNEQFFGPGTRLTVL.

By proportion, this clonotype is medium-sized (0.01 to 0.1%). The CDR3 spells CASREGSSTSGNTIYF. The CDR3 DNA reads as TGCGCCAGCAGGGAGGGGTCCTCAACGTCAGGAAACACCATATATTTT. The chain combines TRBV5-1 with TRBJ1-3; a weak D match, TRBD1 (5 bases). The ends were cut back, 5 bases at V and 4 bases at J, with 19 bases in the middle. In germline, CDR1 is SGHRS, CDR2 YFSETQ. This CDR3 has 16 amino acids.

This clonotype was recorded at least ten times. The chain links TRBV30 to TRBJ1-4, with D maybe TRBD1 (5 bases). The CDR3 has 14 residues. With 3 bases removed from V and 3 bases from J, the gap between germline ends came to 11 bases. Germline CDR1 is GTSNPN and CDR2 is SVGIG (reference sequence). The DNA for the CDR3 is TGTGCCTGGAGCCGAGGGGTGGCTAATGAAAAACTGTTTTTT. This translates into CAWSRGVANEKLFF.

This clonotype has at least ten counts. CDR3 nucleotide sequence: TGTGCCAGCGTACTAGCGGGCAGCTCCTACAATGAGCAGTTCTTC. Encoded protein: CASVLAGSSYNEQFF. The rearrangement uses TRBV11-3 and TRBJ2-1, with 9 bases aligning to TRBD2. CDR1 and CDR2 from the germline V gene are SGHNT and YENEEA. With 8 bases clipped from V and 0 bases from J, the junction kept 5 bases outside the gene matches. CDR3 length: 15 amino acids.

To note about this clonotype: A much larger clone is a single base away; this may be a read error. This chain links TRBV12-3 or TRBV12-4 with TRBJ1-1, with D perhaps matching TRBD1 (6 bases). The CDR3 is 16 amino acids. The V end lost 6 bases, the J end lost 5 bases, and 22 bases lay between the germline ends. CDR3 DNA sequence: TGTGCCAGCAGCTTTAGACTACAGGGATGGCAGACTGAAGCTTTCTTT. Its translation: CASSFRLQGWQTEAFF.

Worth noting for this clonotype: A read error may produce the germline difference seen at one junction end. The CDR3: CASSFDPGQGTYEQYF. For the CDR3, the DNA is TGCGCCAGCAGCTTCGATCCCGGACAGGGCACCTACGAGCAGTACTTC. The chain links TRBV9 to TRBJ2-7, with TRBD1 matching 8 bases. This CDR3 spans 16 amino acids. Germline CDR1 is SGDLS and CDR2 is YYNGEE.

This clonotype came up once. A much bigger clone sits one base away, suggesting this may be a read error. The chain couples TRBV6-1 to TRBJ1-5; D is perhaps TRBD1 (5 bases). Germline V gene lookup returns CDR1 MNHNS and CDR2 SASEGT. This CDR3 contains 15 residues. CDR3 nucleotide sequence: TGTGACAGCAGTGACAAAGGGACGGCGAATCAGCCCCAGCATTTT. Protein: CDSSDKGTANQPQHF.

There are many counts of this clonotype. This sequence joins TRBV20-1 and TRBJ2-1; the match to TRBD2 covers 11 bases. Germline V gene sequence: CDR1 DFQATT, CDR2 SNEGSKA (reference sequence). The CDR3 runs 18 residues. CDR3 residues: CSLSHLAGGRRSYNEQFF. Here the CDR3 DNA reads TGCAGCCTCAGTCACTTAGCGGGGGGGCGAAGGTCCTACAATGAGCAGTTCTTC.

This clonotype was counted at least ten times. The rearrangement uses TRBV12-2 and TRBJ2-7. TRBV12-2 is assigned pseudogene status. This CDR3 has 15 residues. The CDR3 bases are TGTGCAAGTCGCCTAAGTCGCAAGGGAGTCTACGAGCAGTACTTC. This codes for CASRLSRKGVYEQYF.

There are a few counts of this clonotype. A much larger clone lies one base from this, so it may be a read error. CDR3 sequence (DNA): TGTGCCACCAGTGATGAGATGGGGAGGGGCAGGGATGAGCAGTTCTTC. Translating gives CATSDEMGRGRDEQFF. The V gene is TRBV24-1, the J gene TRBJ2-1, with 7 nucleotides matching TRBD2. V lost 3 bases and J lost 8; bases outside the gene matches: 12. The CDR3 runs to 16 residues. In germline, CDR1 is KGHDR, CDR2 SFDVKD.

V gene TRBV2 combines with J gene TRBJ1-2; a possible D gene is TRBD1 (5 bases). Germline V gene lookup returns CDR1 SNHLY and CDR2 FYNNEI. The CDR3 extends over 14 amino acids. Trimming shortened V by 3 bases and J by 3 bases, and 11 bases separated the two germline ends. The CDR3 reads CASSDTGIHYGYTF. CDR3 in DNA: TGTGCCAGCAGTGATACAGGAATCCACTATGGCTACACCTTC. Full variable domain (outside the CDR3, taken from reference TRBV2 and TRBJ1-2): EPEVTQTPSHQVTQMGQEVILRCVPISNHLYFYWYRQILGQKVEFLVSFYNNEISEKSEIFDDQFSVERPDGSNFTLKIRSTKLEDSAMYFCASSDTGIHYGYTFGSGTRLTVV.

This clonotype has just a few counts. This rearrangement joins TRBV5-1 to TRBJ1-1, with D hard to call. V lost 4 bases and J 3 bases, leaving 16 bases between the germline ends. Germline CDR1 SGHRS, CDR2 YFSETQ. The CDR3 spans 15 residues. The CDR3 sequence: CASSPAPPRDTEAFF. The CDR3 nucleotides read TGCGCCAGCAGCCCAGCGCCTCCGAGGGACACTGAAGCTTTCTTT.

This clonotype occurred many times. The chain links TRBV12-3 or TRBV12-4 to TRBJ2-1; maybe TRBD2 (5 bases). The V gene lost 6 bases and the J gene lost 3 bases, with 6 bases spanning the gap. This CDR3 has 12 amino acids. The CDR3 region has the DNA TGTGCCAGCAGAGGACTCTACAATGAGCAGTTCTTC. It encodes CASRGLYNEQFF.

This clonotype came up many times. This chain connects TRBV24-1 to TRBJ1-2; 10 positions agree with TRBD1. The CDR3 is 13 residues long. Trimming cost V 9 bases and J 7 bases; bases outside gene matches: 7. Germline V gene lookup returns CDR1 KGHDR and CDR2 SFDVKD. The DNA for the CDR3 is TGTGCCACCTCGACAGGGGGCGATTTTGGCTACACCTTC. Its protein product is CATSTGGDFGYTF.

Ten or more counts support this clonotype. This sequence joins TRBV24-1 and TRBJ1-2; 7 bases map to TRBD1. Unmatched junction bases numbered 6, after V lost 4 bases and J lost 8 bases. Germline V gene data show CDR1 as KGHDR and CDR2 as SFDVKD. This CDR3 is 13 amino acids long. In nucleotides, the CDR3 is TGTGCCACCAGTGACTCCGGGACAGACGGCTACACCTTC. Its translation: CATSDSGTDGYTF.

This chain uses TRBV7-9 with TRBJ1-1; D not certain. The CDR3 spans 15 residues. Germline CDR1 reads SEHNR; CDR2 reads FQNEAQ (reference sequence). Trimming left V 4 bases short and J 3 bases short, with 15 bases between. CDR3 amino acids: CASSSAPGMDTEAFF. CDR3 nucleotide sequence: TGTGCCAGCAGCTCTGCGCCTGGAATGGACACTGAAGCTTTCTTT.